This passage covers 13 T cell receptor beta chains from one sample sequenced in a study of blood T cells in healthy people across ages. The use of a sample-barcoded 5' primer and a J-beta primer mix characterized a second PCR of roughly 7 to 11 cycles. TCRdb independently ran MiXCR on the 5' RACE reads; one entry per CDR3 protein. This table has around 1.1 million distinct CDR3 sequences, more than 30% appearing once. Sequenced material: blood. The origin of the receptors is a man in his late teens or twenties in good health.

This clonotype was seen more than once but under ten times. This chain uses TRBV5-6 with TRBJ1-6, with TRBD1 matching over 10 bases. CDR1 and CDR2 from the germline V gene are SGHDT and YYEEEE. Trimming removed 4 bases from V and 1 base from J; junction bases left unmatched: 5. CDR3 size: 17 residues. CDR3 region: CASSKRTGGSYNSPLHF. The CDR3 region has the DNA TGTGCCAGCAGCAAAAGGACAGGGGGATCCTATAATTCACCCCTCCACTTT.

CDR3 protein: CAISAEISYEQYF. The CDR3 DNA is TGTGCCATCAGTGCTGAGATCTCCTACGAGCAGTACTTC. The rearrangement uses TRBV10-3 and TRBJ2-7; no clear D gene. V was pared by 4 bases and J by 0 bases, with 7 bases between. Germline V CDR1 and CDR2: ENHRY, SYGVKD. This CDR3 comprises 13 residues.

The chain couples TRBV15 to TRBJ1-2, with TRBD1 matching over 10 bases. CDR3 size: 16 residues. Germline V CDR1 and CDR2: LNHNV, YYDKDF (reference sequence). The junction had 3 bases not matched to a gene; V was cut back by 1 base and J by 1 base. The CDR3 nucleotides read TGTGCCACCAGCAGAGGACAGGGGGCGATTAACTATGGCTACACCTTC. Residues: CATSRGQGAINYGYTF.

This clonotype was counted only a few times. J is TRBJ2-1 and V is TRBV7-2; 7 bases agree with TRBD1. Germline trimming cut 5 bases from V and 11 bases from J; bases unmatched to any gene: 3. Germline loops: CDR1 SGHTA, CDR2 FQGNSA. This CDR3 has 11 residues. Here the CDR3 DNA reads TGTGCCAGCAGCCGGGACAGCAAGCAGTTCTTC. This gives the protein CASSRDSKQFF.

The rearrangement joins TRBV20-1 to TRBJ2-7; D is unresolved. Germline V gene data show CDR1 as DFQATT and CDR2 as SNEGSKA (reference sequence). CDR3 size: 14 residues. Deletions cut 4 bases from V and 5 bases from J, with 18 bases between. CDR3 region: CSATPAKRTDEQYF. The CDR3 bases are TGCAGTGCTACCCCAGCGAAACGAACCGACGAGCAGTACTTC.

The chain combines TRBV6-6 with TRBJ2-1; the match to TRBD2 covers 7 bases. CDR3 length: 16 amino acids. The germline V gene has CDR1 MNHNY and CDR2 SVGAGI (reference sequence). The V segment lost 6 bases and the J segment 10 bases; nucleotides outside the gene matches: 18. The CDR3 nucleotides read TGTGCCAGCAGCCTGAACGGGGACTACCCACTAGGAGAGCAGTTCTTC. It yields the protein CASSLNGDYPLGEQFF.

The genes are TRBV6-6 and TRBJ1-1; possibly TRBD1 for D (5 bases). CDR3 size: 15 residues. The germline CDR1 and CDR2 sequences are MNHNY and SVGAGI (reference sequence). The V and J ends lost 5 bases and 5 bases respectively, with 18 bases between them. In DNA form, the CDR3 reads TGTGCCAGCAGTCCTGACAGTGGATATTTAACTGAAGCTTTCTTT. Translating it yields CASSPDSGYLTEAFF.

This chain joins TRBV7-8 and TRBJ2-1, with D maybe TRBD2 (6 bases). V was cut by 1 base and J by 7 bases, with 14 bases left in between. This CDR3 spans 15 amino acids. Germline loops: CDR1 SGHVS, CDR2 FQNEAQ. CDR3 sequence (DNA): TGTGCCAGCAGCTTAGGTCGGCGGGGAGGAAATGAGCAGTTCTTC. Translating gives CASSLGRRGGNEQFF.

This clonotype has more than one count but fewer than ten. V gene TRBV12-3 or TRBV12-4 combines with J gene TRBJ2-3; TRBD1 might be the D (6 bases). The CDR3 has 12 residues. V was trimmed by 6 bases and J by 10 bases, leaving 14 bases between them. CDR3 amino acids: CASSPDRSAQYF. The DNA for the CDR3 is TGTGCCAGCAGCCCAGACAGGAGTGCGCAGTATTTT.

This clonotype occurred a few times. The CDR3 sequence is CASSQGVTGTNEKLFF. CDR3 nucleotides: TGCGCCAGCAGCCAAGGTGTGACAGGGACGAATGAAAAACTGTTTTTT. This chain joins TRBV4-1 and TRBJ1-4; 7 positions agree with TRBD1. The CDR3 runs to 16 residues. Germline assignment: CDR1 MGHRA and CDR2 YSYEKL. V was pared by 1 base and J by 5 bases, with 7 bases of the junction left unmatched.

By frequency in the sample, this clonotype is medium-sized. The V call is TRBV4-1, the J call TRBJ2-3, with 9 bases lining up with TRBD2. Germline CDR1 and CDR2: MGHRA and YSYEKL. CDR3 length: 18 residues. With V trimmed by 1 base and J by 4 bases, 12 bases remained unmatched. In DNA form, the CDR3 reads TGCGCCAGCAGCCAAGCGGATTCGGGCGGGGGGGCGGCAGATACGCAGTATTTT. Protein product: CASSQADSGGGAADTQYF.

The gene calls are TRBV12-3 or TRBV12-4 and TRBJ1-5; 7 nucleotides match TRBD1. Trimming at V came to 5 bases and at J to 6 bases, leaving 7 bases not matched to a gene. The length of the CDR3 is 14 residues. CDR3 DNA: TGTGCCAGCAGTCATCGACAGGGTGGTCAGCCCCAGCATTTT. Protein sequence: CASSHRQGGQPQHF.

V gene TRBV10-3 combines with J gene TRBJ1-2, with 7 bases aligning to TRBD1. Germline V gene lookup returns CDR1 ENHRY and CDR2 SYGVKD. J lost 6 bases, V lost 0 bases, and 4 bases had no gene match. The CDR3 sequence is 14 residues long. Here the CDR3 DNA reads TGTGCCATCAGTGAGTCGGTCACAGGGGATGGCTACACCTTC. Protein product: CAISESVTGDGYTF.